The 22 T cell receptor beta chains reported below all come from one sample, sequenced in a study of T cells after yellow fever vaccination. TCRdb passed the 5' RACE reads through MiXCR, listing each CDR3 protein once. Altogether about 210,000 distinct CDR3 sequences are present, 6% to 8% being singletons, with the ten largest covering approximately 0.99%. The starting material was CD4+ T cells sorted from PBMCs, obtained on the day of the yellow fever booster vaccination. The origin of the receptors is a man aged 25 to 40 who received the YFV17D yellow fever vaccine.

The V gene is TRBV5-6, the J gene TRBJ1-6, with a possible D match to TRBD1 (6 bases). Germline V gene lookup returns CDR1 SGHDT and CDR2 YYEEEE. The CDR3 totals 15 residues. The V end lost 5 bases, the J end lost 8 bases, and 17 bases lay between the germline ends. The chain's CDR3 is CASSIRDGGDSPLHF. DNA of the CDR3: TGTGCCAGCAGTATCCGGGACGGGGGCGATTCACCCCTCCACTTT.

This clonotype was counted only a few times. This rearrangement joins TRBV5-4 to TRBJ2-1; D is possibly TRBD2 (6 bases). This CDR3 comprises 16 residues. The V end was cut by 4 bases, the J end by 5 bases, with 19 bases between. CDR1 and CDR2 (germline): SGHNT, YYREEE (reference sequence). The CDR3 DNA sequence: TGTGCCAGCAGCGCGGAGCAATTTCCGGGGGACAATGAGCAGTTCTTC. The encoded protein is CASSAEQFPGDNEQFF.

Ten or more counts support this clonotype. Written as DNA, the CDR3 is TGTGCCATCAGTGAGCCGGGACAGGGGTGGTACGAGCAGTACTTC. Its protein product is CAISEPGQGWYEQYF. V is TRBV10-3 and J is TRBJ2-7, with TRBD1 identical over 10 bases. V lost 2 bases and J lost 4; bases outside the gene matches: 5. Germline V lookup: CDR1 ENHRY, CDR2 SYGVKD. CDR3 size: 15 residues.

This clonotype was detected a few times. The rearrangement links TRBV7-2 to TRBJ2-6, with TRBD2 matching 10 bases. With 0 bases clipped from V and 0 bases from J, the junction kept 5 bases outside the gene matches. CDR3 size: 19 residues. The germline gives CDR1 SGHTA, CDR2 FQGNSA. The CDR3 here is CASSLAVASGSSGANVLTF. In DNA form, the CDR3 reads TGTGCCAGCAGCTTAGCAGTTGCTAGCGGGAGCTCTGGGGCCAACGTCCTGACTTTC.

V usage is TRBV13 and J usage is TRBJ2-1, with 14 bases lining up with TRBD2. J lost 9 bases, V lost 5 bases, and 9 bases had no gene match. The CDR3 runs to 16 residues. Germline values: CDR1 PRHDT, CDR2 FYEKMQ (reference sequence). The DNA for the CDR3 is TGTGCCAGCAGCCCAAGGGGGACTAGCGGGAGCGGTGAGCAGTTCTTC. It yields the protein CASSPRGTSGSGEQFF.

This clonotype was seen repeatedly, ten times or more. The chain is built from TRBV12-3 or TRBV12-4 and TRBJ1-5; D gene unclear. V was trimmed by 8 bases and J by 0 bases, leaving 8 bases between them. There are 13 residues in the CDR3. CDR3 coding DNA: TGTGCCAGCTCTGCGGGTAGCAATCAGCCCCAGCATTTT. Translated: CASSAGSNQPQHF.

This clonotype was observed a handful of times. The rearrangement joins TRBV30 to TRBJ2-7, with a tentative D call TRBD2 (6 bases). In germline, CDR1 is GTSNPN, CDR2 SVGIG (reference sequence). With 2 bases removed from V and 6 bases from J, the gap between germline ends came to 11 bases. CDR3 length: 12 amino acids. CDR3 sequence (DNA): TGTGCCTGGAGTAGACTAGTATCCGAGCAGTACTTC. It yields the protein CAWSRLVSEQYF.

This clonotype was recorded many times. J is TRBJ2-5 and V is TRBV10-2; possibly TRBD2 for D (5 bases). The CDR3 is 11 residues long. The V gene's germline CDR1 is WSHSY and CDR2 SAAADI. V was trimmed by 8 bases and J by 9 bases, leaving 13 bases between them. The CDR3 loop is CASGPPGAQYF. The CDR3 coding sequence is TGCGCCAGCGGACCCCCCGGGGCCCAGTACTTC.

This clonotype came up once. The chain combines TRBV28 with TRBJ1-5, with a possible D match to TRBD1 (5 bases). The CDR3 length is 14 residues. V was pared by 2 bases and J by 7 bases, with 12 bases between. Germline values: CDR1 MDHEN, CDR2 SYDVKM. CDR3 DNA: TGTGCCAGCAGTTTACAGGGCGGGGGACAGCCCCAGCATTTT. This translates into CASSLQGGGQPQHF.

This clonotype was seen a few times. The chain links TRBV11-2 to TRBJ2-2; a possible D gene is TRBD2 (5 bases). The CDR3 length is 13 residues. V was trimmed by 5 bases and J by 5 bases, leaving 9 bases between them. Germline CDR1 SGHAT, CDR2 FQNNGV. The CDR3 sequence is CASSRPGTGELFF. The CDR3 bases are TGTGCCAGCAGCCGTCCGGGAACCGGGGAGCTGTTTTTT. Drawing the rest from reference TRBV11-2 and TRBJ2-2, the complete variable domain is EAGVAQSPRYKIIEKRQSVAFWCNPISGHATLYWYQQILGQGPKLLIQFQNNGVVDDSQLPKDRFSAERLKGVDSTLKIQPAKLEDSAVYLCASSRPGTGELFFGEGSRLTVL.

This chain's CDR3 is CASSLILRLSQETQYF. The CDR3 region has the DNA TGTGCCAGCAGCTTGATTCTGCGACTGTCACAAGAGACCCAGTACTTC. The rearrangement links TRBV7-9 to TRBJ2-5; no definite D call. V dropped 3 bases and J dropped 2 bases, with 16 bases sitting between them. The CDR3 runs to 16 residues. Germline V gives CDR1 SEHNR, CDR2 FQNEAQ (reference sequence).

The chain couples TRBV7-2 to TRBJ1-4; 7 bases map to TRBD1. The CDR3 has 14 residues. CDR1 and CDR2 from the germline V gene are SGHTA and FQGNSA. V was clipped by 3 bases and J by 7 bases; unmatched bases: 5. The DNA for the CDR3 is TGTGCCAGCAGCTTCGCGGACAGGCGTGAAAAACTGTTTTTT. This translates into CASSFADRREKLFF. Drawing the rest from reference TRBV7-2 and TRBJ1-4, the complete variable domain is GAGVSQSPSNKVTEKGKDVELRCDPISGHTALYWYRQSLGQGLEFLIYFQGNSAPDKSGLPSDRFSAERTGGSVSTLTIQRTQQEDSAVYLCASSFADRREKLFFGSGTQLSVL.

The chain links TRBV3-1 to TRBJ2-1; the D call may be TRBD1 or TRBD2 (6 bases each). The V gene's germline CDR1 is LGHDT and CDR2 YNNKEL (reference sequence). V was trimmed by 5 bases and J by 8 bases, leaving 16 bases between them. CDR3 length equals 14 residues. The CDR3 protein is CASSRGGSRDEQFF. The CDR3 region has the DNA TGTGCCAGCAGCAGAGGGGGGTCCAGGGATGAGCAGTTCTTC.

In the case of this clonotype: This may come from a read error, since a much larger clone is one base off. It is likely a read error, because the conserved phenylalanine at the end of the CDR3 is missing. The DNA is omitted, as the CDR3 cannot be located on it reliably, and the CDR3 follows TCRdb's listing. The CDR3 sequence is CASSPNPRDVYY. The chain has TRBV18 and TRBJ2-7; the DNA was not compared with TRBD2, the D call given in the table. The CDR3 region is 12 residues in length, termini included. The germline V gene has CDR1 KGHSH and CDR2 LQKENI.

This chain uses TRBV6-2 or TRBV6-3 with TRBJ2-7; either TRBD1 or TRBD2 may supply D (5 bases each). Per germline, CDR1 MNHEY and CDR2 SVGEGT. There are 16 residues in the CDR3. Trimming removed 6 bases at V and 3 bases at J, with 21 bases between. The CDR3 is CASRLSRDPRRYEQYF. The CDR3 DNA is TGTGCCAGCAGACTTTCACGGGACCCACGACGCTACGAGCAGTACTTC.

The chain has TRBV7-2 and TRBJ2-7; D is possibly TRBD2 (7 bases). V lost 5 bases, J lost 4 bases, and 18 bases lay in between. Germline assignment: CDR1 SGHTA and CDR2 FQGNSA. The length of the CDR3 is 15 residues. This chain's CDR3 is CASSQPRTRGYEQYF. The CDR3 DNA reads as TGTGCCAGCAGCCAACCAAGGACTAGGGGGTACGAGCAGTACTTC. The full variable domain, with the rest looked up from reference TRBV7-2 and TRBJ2-7, is GAGVSQSPSNKVTEKGKDVELRCDPISGHTALYWYRQSLGQGLEFLIYFQGNSAPDKSGLPSDRFSAERTGGSVSTLTIQRTQQEDSAVYLCASSQPRTRGYEQYFGPGTRLTVT.

The V and J genes are TRBV4-3 and TRBJ1-2; 8 nucleotides line up with TRBD1. Germline CDR1 reads LGHNA; CDR2 reads YSLEER. J lost 1 base, V lost 1 base, and 5 bases had no gene match. CDR3 length: 16 amino acids. The CDR3: CASSQGVGQGNYGYTF. The CDR3 DNA is TGCGCCAGCAGCCAAGGTGTTGGACAGGGTAACTATGGCTACACCTTC.

The V gene is TRBV5-6, the J gene TRBJ2-1, with no clear D. This CDR3 is 14 amino acids long. Trimming removed 0 bases at V and 9 bases at J, with 13 bases between. Germline-derived CDR1 and CDR2 are SGHDT and YYEEEE. The CDR3 sequence: CASSLAVGRVEQFF. The CDR3, as DNA: TGTGCCAGCAGCTTGGCCGTTGGTCGGGTTGAGCAGTTCTTC.

The J gene is TRBJ1-1, the V gene TRBV28; the match to TRBD1 covers 7 bases. Per germline, CDR1 MDHEN and CDR2 SYDVKM. The V segment lost 3 bases and the J segment 0 bases; nucleotides outside the gene matches: 4. The CDR3 is 15 residues long. CDR3 residues: CASSFPGQMNTEAFF. In DNA form, the CDR3 reads TGTGCCAGCAGTTTCCCGGGACAGATGAACACTGAAGCTTTCTTT.

The chain employs TRBV24-1 and TRBJ2-1, with D tentatively TRBD2 (6 bases). The CDR3 has 16 amino acids. V was shortened by 5 bases and J by 8 bases, with 21 bases between the two germline ends. Looked up from germline, CDR1 is KGHDR and CDR2 is SFDVKD. The CDR3 DNA reads as TGTGCCACCAGTGTCTCAGTCGGGGGATCTGTGGATGAGCAGTTCTTC. Amino acids: CATSVSVGGSVDEQFF.

Comment on this clonotype: Compared with germline, one end of the junction differs, possibly owing to a read error. The chain recombines TRBV20-1 with TRBJ2-3; the D gene is possibly TRBD2 (6 bases). The CDR3 runs to 16 residues. Looked up from germline, CDR1 is DFQATT and CDR2 is SNEGSKA (reference sequence). In DNA, the CDR3 is TGCTGTGCTAGAGATCTCTTCGGGAGTCTTACAGATACGCAGTATTTT. Protein sequence: CCARDLFGSLTDTQYF.

This clonotype was counted between two and nine times. This chain uses TRBV24-1 with TRBJ2-1; 11 bases match TRBD2. CDR3 length: 15 amino acids. Per germline, CDR1 KGHDR and CDR2 SFDVKD. With 4 bases clipped from V and 7 bases from J, the junction kept 5 bases outside the gene matches. This CDR3 reads CATSDRLAGRNEQFF. CDR3 DNA sequence: TGTGCCACCAGTGACCGACTAGCGGGGCGAAATGAGCAGTTCTTC.